One and the same sample provided the 29 T cell receptor beta chains below, sequenced in a study of T cells in Graves' hyperthyroidism and ophthalmopathy. Amplification of TCR beta CDR3 regions was performed using RNA transcripts as template. The HTBI primer set served for first-round RT-PCR of the TCR CDR3. TCRdb recomputed calls from the multiplex PCR reads with MiXCR, one row per CDR3 protein. The table has around 450,000 distinct CDR3 sequences, 15% to 18% seen once. Sequencing was carried out using blood. The source of these receptors is a woman under 30 with Graves' hyperthyroidism.

The chain combines TRBV2 with TRBJ1-2; D perhaps matches TRBD1 (5 bases). CDR1 is SNHLY and CDR2 is FYNNEI in the germline V gene. V dropped 6 bases and J dropped 2 bases, with 10 bases sitting between them. The CDR3 sequence is 13 residues long. The CDR3, as DNA: TGTGCCAGCAGGACAGAGAAGAACTATGGCTACACCTTC. Translating gives CASRTEKNYGYTF.

This clonotype has only one observation. This chain uses TRBV28 with TRBJ1-1, with a tentative D call TRBD1 (6 bases). Germline lookup yields CDR1 MDHEN and CDR2 SYDVKM. Trimming stripped 6 bases from V and 5 bases from J, with 13 bases between. This CDR3 has 13 residues. This CDR3 is CASSGGGRTEAFF. CDR3 in DNA: TGTGCCAGCAGCGGGGGGGGCAGGACTGAAGCTTTCTTT.

This clonotype was found many times. The chain is built from TRBV28 and TRBJ2-3, with TRBD2 as a possible D gene (7 bases). V shed 7 bases and J shed 1 base, with 30 bases lying between them. This CDR3 region has 20 residues. Germline values: CDR1 MDHEN, CDR2 SYDVKM. CDR3 nucleotides: TGTGCCAGCACCTCATCCGGTTGGTGGGGGGGCGGGGGTGGCACAGATACGCAGTATTTT. Its translation is CASTSSGWWGGGGGTDTQYF.

This clonotype was picked up many times. V is TRBV7-3 and J is TRBJ2-5; D is undetermined. The CDR3 runs 13 residues. With 5 bases removed from V and 2 bases from J, the gap between germline ends came to 9 bases. Per germline, CDR1 SGHTA and CDR2 FQGTGA. CDR3 coding DNA: TGTGCCAGCAGCCGGACGCAGCAAGAGACCCAGTACTTC. This encodes CASSRTQQETQYF.

The V gene is TRBV20-1, the J gene TRBJ2-7, with D possibly being TRBD2 (6 bases). The germline V and J ends were trimmed by 0 bases and 0 bases, with 12 bases remaining between them. This CDR3 comprises 15 residues. Germline assignment: CDR1 DFQATT and CDR2 SNEGSKA (reference sequence). The CDR3 nucleotides are TGCAGTGCTAGAGATCCCCGGGGGAGCTCCTACGAGCAGTACTTC. The encoded protein is CSARDPRGSSYEQYF.

Of note for this clonotype: One end of the junction is discordant with germline, which a read error may explain. The chain combines TRBV27 with TRBJ2-7; 7 bases line up with TRBD1. Germline values: CDR1 MNHEY, CDR2 SMNVEV (reference sequence). The CDR3 covers 13 residues. The CDR3 bases are TGTGCCGGCAGTCCACAGGGGTCGCACGAGCAGTACTTC. This sequence encodes CAGSPQGSHEQYF.

This clonotype was picked up many times. J is TRBJ2-7 and V is TRBV5-1; D gene ambiguous. This CDR3 has 12 residues. Deletions cut 0 bases from V and 5 bases from J, with 6 bases between. CDR1 and CDR2 from the germline V gene are SGHRS and YFSETQ. CDR3 nucleotides: TGCGCCAGCAGCTTGGTGGGGAACGAGCAGTACTTC. Translation gives CASSLVGNEQYF.

This clonotype was seen repeatedly, ten times or more. The J gene is TRBJ1-6, the V gene TRBV3-1; D ambiguous. CDR3 length equals 13 residues. V was cut by 6 bases and J by 7 bases, with 10 bases left in between. CDR1 and CDR2 (germline): LGHDT, YNNKEL (reference sequence). For the CDR3, the DNA is TGTGCCAGCAGGGGCAAAGACAATTCACCCCTCCACTTT. Its protein product is CASRGKDNSPLHF.

This clonotype came up a few times. A read error is likely, as this CDR3 ends without the conserved phenylalanine or tryptophan. The chain is built from TRBV20-1 and TRBJ2-7; tentatively, D is TRBD2 (5 bases). CDR3 length: 13 amino acids. Germline values: CDR1 DFQATT, CDR2 SNEGSKA (reference sequence). V was trimmed by 3 bases and J by 4 bases, leaving 13 bases between them. CDR3 in DNA: TGCAGTGCTAGTGCGGACTTAATTTACGAGCAGTACCTC. This translates into CSASADLIYEQYL.

There are many counts of this clonotype. This chain uses TRBV7-9 with TRBJ2-5, with TRBD1 matching over 7 bases. The CDR3 is 13 residues long. Trimming at V came to 4 bases and at J to 9 bases, leaving 8 bases not matched to a gene. The V gene's germline CDR1 is SEHNR and CDR2 FQNEAQ (reference sequence). The chain's CDR3 is CASSSRDSGAQYF. CDR3 nucleotides: TGTGCCAGCAGCTCCCGGGACAGCGGCGCCCAGTACTTC.

To note about this clonotype: This may come from a read error, since a much larger clone is one base off. The rearrangement uses TRBV28 and TRBJ2-7, with a weak D call TRBD2 (6 bases). Trimming removed 1 base at V and 7 bases at J, with 11 bases between. Looked up from germline, CDR1 is MDHEN and CDR2 is SYDVKM. CDR3 length: 13 residues. The CDR3 coding sequence is TGTGCCAGCAGTTTATCGGGACTCATTGAGCAGTACTTC. This encodes CASSLSGLIEQYF. Together with reference TRBV28 and TRBJ2-7, the CDR3 gives the full variable domain: DVKVTQSSRYLVKRTGEKVFLECVQDMDHENMFWYRQDPGLGLRLIYFSYDVKMKEKGDIPEGYSVSREKKERFSLILESASTNQTSMYLCASSLSGLIEQYFGPGTRLTVT.

This clonotype appeared many times. CDR3 protein: CASSLTGANTDTQYF. CDR3 in DNA: TGTGCCAGCAGCTTAACTGGGGCAAACACAGATACGCAGTATTTT. The chain recombines TRBV7-3 with TRBJ2-3, with D perhaps TRBD1 (5 bases). CDR1 SGHTA and CDR2 FQGTGA come from the germline V gene. The CDR3 length is 15 residues. The germline V and J ends were trimmed by 0 bases and 2 bases, with 9 bases remaining between them.

This clonotype was observed many times. The chain combines TRBV4-1 with TRBJ1-6, with TRBD1 matching 8 bases. The CDR3 is 14 residues long. J was trimmed by 9 bases and V by 4 bases; bases with no gene match: 5. The germline CDR1 and CDR2 sequences are MGHRA and YSYEKL. As DNA, the CDR3 is TGCGCCAGCAGCCTCCGGGACAGGTTTTCACCCCTCCACTTT. Translated: CASSLRDRFSPLHF.

This clonotype was picked up many times. The gene calls are TRBV6-1 and TRBJ2-7; either TRBD1 or TRBD2 may fit D (6 bases each). The germline CDR1 and CDR2 sequences are MNHNS and SASEGT. The CDR3 extends over 14 amino acids. Trimming shortened V by 3 bases and J by 3 bases, and 12 bases separated the two germline ends. CDR3 residues: CASSEPGGSYEQYF. The CDR3 region has the DNA TGTGCCAGCAGTGAGCCCGGGGGCAGCTACGAGCAGTACTTC.

This clonotype was seen many times. The chain combines TRBV12-3 or TRBV12-4 with TRBJ1-5; D is undetermined. Trimming shortened V by 5 bases and J by 2 bases, and 16 bases separated the two germline ends. This CDR3 is built from 16 residues. In nucleotides, the CDR3 is TGTGCCAGCAGTCCCCCACCGGCAGCTCGCAATCAGCCCCAGCATTTT. Translating it yields CASSPPPAARNQPQHF.

Remarks on this clonotype: A read error may explain this, as a much larger clone is one base away. The V call is TRBV6-1, the J call TRBJ2-2; D is possibly TRBD2 (5 bases). The CDR3 is 14 amino acids. Germline lookup yields CDR1 MNHNS and CDR2 SASEGT. With 6 bases removed from V and 1 base from J, the gap between germline ends came to 9 bases. The CDR3 DNA reads TGTGCCAGCAGAGCGGACTTGAACACCGGGGAGCTGTTTTTT. It encodes CASRADLNTGELFF.

The table lists this clonotype with a count of one. The V gene is TRBV12-3 or TRBV12-4, the J gene TRBJ1-1; the D gene is possibly TRBD1 (5 bases). V lost 1 base to trimming and J lost 3 bases, with 15 bases between them. The CDR3 covers 16 residues. The CDR3 loop is CASSLDRGVGDTEAFF. DNA for the CDR3: TGTGCCAGCAGTTTAGATCGGGGGGTAGGAGACACTGAAGCTTTCTTT.

Many counts were recorded for this clonotype. V gene TRBV12-3 or TRBV12-4 combines with J gene TRBJ1-5, with no clear D. V lost 1 base, J lost 2 bases, and 6 bases lay in between. CDR3 length: 14 residues. For the CDR3, the DNA is TGTGCCAGCAGTTTAGTCTGGGGCAATCAGCCCCAGCATTTT. This translates into CASSLVWGNQPQHF.

There are many counts of this clonotype. J is TRBJ2-3 and V is TRBV11-2; possible D gene TRBD2, 6 bases. The germline V gene has CDR1 SGHAT and CDR2 FQNNGV. V was clipped by 6 bases and J by 3 bases, with 13 bases between them. The CDR3 totals 14 residues. The CDR3 sequence: CASSRESVTDTQYF. DNA of the CDR3: TGTGCCAGCAGTCGGGAGTCGGTGACAGATACGCAGTATTTT.

This clonotype was seen repeatedly, ten times or more. This chain uses TRBV20-1 with TRBJ2-7; tentatively, D is TRBD2 (7 bases). The CDR3 contains 14 residues. CDR1 and CDR2 from the germline V gene are DFQATT and SNEGSKA (reference sequence). Between the trimmed V and J ends, which lost 3 bases and 5 bases, there was a span of 17 bases. Here the CDR3 reads CSASGGALSHEQYF. In nucleotides, the CDR3 is TGCAGTGCTAGTGGGGGGGCTCTTTCCCACGAGCAGTACTTC.

The table lists this clonotype with many counts. The V call is TRBV20-1, the J call TRBJ2-1; 12 nucleotides match TRBD2. The CDR3 runs to 14 residues. The V and J ends lost 4 bases and 9 bases, in that order; junction bases with no gene match: 7. CDR1 and CDR2 (germline): DFQATT, SNEGSKA (reference sequence). DNA of the CDR3: TGCAGTGCTATGACTAGCGGGGGTAGGGGTGAGCAGTTCTTC. It translates to CSAMTSGGRGEQFF.

The sample holds many counts of this clonotype. The chain couples TRBV7-2 to TRBJ2-3, with TRBD2 matching over 7 bases. Germline V gene data show CDR1 as SGHTA and CDR2 as FQGNSA. This CDR3 contains 15 residues. The V segment lost 2 bases and the J segment 4 bases; nucleotides outside the gene matches: 6. The CDR3 DNA sequence: TGTGCCAGCAGCTTACGAGGGAGCGGGGCAGATACGCAGTATTTT. Translation gives CASSLRGSGADTQYF.

This clonotype has at least ten counts. The chain joins TRBV27 to TRBJ2-7; perhaps D is TRBD1 or TRBD2 (5 bases each). This CDR3 comprises 16 residues. The V gene's germline CDR1 is MNHEY and CDR2 SMNVEV (reference sequence). With 6 bases removed from V and 5 bases from J, the gap between germline ends came to 23 bases. CDR3 nucleotides: TGTGCCAGCAGCTTGAACCTCCGACCGGGGCTAAACGAGCAGTACTTC. This translates into CASSLNLRPGLNEQYF.

This clonotype was seen repeatedly, ten times or more. The CDR3 is CASSFGTGGAETQYF. The CDR3 region has the DNA TGTGCCAGCAGTTTCGGGACAGGGGGCGCAGAGACCCAGTACTTC. The rearrangement uses TRBV3-1 and TRBJ2-5, with 12 bases lining up with TRBD1. Germline V gene lookup returns CDR1 LGHDT and CDR2 YNNKEL (reference sequence). With 6 bases clipped from V and 4 bases from J, the junction kept 6 bases outside the gene matches. CDR3 length: 15 amino acids.

The chain links TRBV5-4 to TRBJ1-1; D is ambiguous. CDR3 length equals 14 residues. Germline V lookup: CDR1 SGHNT, CDR2 YYREEE (reference sequence). The V end was cut by 4 bases, the J end by 4 bases, with 14 bases between. For the CDR3, the DNA is TGTGCCAGCAGCCTCTTAAAGGAGGGCACTGAAGCTTTCTTT. The encoded protein is CASSLLKEGTEAFF.

The J gene is TRBJ2-1, the V gene TRBV11-2; D is unclear. The germline gives CDR1 SGHAT, CDR2 FQNNGV. V was trimmed by 2 bases and J by 4 bases, leaving 12 bases between them. The length of the CDR3 is 15 residues. This CDR3 reads CASSLILNLYNEQFF. DNA of the CDR3: TGTGCCAGCAGCTTAATCCTTAACCTATACAATGAGCAGTTCTTC.

The chain links TRBV19 to TRBJ1-6; D is unclear. The germline V and J ends were trimmed by 6 bases and 4 bases, with 7 bases remaining between them. Per germline, CDR1 LNHDA and CDR2 SQIVND (reference sequence). This CDR3 contains 13 residues. CDR3: CASRVTYNSPLHF. DNA of the CDR3: TGTGCCAGTAGGGTTACTTATAATTCACCCCTCCACTTT.

J is TRBJ2-3 and V is TRBV7-9; 11 nucleotides match TRBD2. Germline loops: CDR1 SEHNR, CDR2 FQNEAQ (reference sequence). The CDR3 sequence is 20 residues long. J was trimmed by 10 bases and V by 5 bases; bases with no gene match: 26. This CDR3 is CASSPLPGLAAFSTPGAQYF. The CDR3 DNA reads TGTGCCAGCAGCCCCCTACCGGGACTAGCGGCTTTTTCCACTCCGGGGGCGCAGTATTTT.

This clonotype was seen ten or more times. This chain uses TRBV6-1 with TRBJ1-2; TRBD1 matches 7 bases. This CDR3 has 12 residues. V dropped 7 bases and J dropped 8; count of bases not matched to a gene: 7. Germline V gives CDR1 MNHNS, CDR2 SASEGT. The CDR3 DNA follows: TGTGCCAGCAATACAGGGGCGCGGGGCTACACCTTC. It specifies CASNTGARGYTF.